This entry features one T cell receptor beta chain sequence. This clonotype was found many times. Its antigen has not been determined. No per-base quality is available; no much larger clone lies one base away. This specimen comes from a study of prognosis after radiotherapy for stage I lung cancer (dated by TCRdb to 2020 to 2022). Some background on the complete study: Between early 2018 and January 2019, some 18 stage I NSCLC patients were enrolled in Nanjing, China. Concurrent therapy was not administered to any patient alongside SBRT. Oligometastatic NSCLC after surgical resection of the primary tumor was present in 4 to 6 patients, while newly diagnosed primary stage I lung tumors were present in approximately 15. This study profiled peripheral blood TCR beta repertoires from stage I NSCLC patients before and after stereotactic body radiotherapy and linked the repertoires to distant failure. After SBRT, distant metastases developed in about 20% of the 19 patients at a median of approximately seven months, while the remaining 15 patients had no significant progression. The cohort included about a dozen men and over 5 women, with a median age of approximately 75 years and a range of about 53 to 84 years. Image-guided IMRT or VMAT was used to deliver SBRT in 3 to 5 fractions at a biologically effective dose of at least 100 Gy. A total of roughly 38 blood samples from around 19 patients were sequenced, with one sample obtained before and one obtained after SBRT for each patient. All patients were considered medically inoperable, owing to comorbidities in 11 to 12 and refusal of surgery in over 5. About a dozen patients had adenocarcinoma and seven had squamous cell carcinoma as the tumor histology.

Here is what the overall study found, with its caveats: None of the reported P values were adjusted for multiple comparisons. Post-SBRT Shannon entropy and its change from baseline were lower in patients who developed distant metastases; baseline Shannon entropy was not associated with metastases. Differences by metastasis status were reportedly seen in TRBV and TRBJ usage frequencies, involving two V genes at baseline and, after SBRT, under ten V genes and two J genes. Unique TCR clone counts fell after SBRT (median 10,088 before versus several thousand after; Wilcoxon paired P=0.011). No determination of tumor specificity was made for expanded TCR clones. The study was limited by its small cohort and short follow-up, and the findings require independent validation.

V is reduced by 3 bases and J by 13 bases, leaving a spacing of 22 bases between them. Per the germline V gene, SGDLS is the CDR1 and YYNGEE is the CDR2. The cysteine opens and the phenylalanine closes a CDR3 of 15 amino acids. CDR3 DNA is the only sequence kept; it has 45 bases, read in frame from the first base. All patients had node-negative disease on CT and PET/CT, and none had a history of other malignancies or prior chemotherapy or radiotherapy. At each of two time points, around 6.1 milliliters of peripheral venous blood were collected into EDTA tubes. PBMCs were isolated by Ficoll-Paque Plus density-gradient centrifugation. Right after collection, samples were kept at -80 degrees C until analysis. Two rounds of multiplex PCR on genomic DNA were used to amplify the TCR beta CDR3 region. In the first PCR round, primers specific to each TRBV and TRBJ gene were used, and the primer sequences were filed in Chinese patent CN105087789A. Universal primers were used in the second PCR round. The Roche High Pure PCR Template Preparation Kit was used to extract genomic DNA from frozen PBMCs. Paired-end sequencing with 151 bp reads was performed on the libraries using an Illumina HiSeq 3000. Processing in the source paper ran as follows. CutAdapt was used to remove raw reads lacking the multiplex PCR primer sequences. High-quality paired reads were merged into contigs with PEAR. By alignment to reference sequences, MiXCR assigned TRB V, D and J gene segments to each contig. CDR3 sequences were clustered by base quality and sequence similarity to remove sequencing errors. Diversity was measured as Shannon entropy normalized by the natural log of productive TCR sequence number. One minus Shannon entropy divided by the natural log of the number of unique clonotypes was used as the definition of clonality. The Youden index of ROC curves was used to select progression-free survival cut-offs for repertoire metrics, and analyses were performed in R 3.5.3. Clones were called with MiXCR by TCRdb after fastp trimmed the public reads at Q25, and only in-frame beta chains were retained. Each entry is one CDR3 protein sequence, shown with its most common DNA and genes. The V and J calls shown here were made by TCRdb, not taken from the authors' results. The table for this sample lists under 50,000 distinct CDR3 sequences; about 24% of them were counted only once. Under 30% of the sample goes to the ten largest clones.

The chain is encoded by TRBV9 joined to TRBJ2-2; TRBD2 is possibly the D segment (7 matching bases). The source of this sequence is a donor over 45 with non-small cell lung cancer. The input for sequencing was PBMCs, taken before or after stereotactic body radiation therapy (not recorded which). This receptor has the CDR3 CASSGPGTRGARLFF. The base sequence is TGTGCCAGCAGCGGTCCCGGGACCCGGGGGGCGAGGCTGTTTTTT.